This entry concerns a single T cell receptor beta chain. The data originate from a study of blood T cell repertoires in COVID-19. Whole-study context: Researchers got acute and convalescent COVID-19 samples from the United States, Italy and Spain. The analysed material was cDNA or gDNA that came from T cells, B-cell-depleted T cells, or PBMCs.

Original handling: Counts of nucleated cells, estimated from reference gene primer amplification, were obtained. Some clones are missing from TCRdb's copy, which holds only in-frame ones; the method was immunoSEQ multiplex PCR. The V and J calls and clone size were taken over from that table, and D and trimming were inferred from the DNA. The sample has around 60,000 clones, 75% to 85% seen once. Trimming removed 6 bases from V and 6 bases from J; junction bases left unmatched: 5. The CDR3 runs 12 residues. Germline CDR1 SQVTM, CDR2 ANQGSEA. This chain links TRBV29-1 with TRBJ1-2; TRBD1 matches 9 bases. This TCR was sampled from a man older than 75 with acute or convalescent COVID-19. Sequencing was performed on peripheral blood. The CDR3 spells CSVGTGYDGYTF. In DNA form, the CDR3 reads TGCAGCGTAGGGACAGGGTACGATGGCTACACCTTC.